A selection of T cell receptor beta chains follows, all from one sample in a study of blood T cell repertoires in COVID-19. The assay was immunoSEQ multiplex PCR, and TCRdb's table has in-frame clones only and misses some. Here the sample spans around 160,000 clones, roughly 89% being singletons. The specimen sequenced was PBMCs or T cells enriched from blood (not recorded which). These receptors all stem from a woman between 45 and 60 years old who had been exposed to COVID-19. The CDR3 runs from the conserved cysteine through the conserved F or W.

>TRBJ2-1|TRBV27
CASRPGLAQPLEQFF
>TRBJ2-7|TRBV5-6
CASSLTALPGGAYEQYF
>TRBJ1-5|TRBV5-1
CASSLGDRAPNQPQHF
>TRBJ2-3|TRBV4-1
CASSQEFTSGRTDTQYF
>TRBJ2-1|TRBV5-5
CASSFQPGLAVSSYNEQFF
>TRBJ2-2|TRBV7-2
CASSLTPLAGANTGELFF
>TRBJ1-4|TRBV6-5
CASSYGSGGNEKLFF
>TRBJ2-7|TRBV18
CASSPQQQDYEQYF
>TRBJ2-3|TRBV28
CASSTHRGVKADTQYF
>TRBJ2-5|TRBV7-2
CASSLVWGRETQYF
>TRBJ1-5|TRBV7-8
CASSLAPYQPQHF
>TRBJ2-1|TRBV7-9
CASSFSGEQFF
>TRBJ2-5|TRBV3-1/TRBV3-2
CASSGPSGQETQYF
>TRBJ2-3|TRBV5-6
CASTPWGSGRADTQYF
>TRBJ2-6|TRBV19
CASSVTGISGANVLTF
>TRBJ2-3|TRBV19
CASSIDGSTDTQYF
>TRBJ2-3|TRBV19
CASSIGGKGGTDTQYF
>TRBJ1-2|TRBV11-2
CASSGGAGAAYGYTF
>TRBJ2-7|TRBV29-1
CSVTTPSSYEQYF
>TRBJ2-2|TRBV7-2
CASSLVRSGELFF
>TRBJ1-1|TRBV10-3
CAIKAAQEAFF
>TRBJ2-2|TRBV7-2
CASSLEAGLQTGELFF
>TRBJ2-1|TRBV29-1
CSVQFMTSVTYNEQFF
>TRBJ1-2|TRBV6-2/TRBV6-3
CASSSQGKVWIRYTF
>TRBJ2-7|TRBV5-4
CASGVLAENEQYF
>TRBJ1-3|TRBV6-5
CASSPGGERNTIYF
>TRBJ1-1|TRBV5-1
CASRPVAVNTEAFF
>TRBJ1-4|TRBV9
CASSAGQPNEKLFF